This T cell receptor (beta chain) was captured by sequencing in a study of blood T cell repertoires in COVID-19 (dated by TCRdb to about 2020). In the study overall: Samples covering the acute and convalescent phases of COVID-19 were provided by collaborators in the United States, Italy and Spain. The material from the prospective study consisted of cDNA or gDNA derived from T cells, B-cell-depleted T cells, or PBMCs. Subjects who had been exposed to COVID-19, were actively infected with it, or had recovered from it provided the deeply sampled blood TCRbeta repertoires that made up the dataset. The repertoires were released in a freely available public database meant as a resource for research on the immune response to SARS-CoV-2. The samples were drawn from two sources: the first 160 participants of the ongoing ImmuneRACE study, and some 1,300 subjects contributed by 6 global collaborators. Nearly every sample came with metadata listing a de-identified subject ID, COVID-19 status, age in years and sex. Where available, HLA class I and class II types were obtained from metadata supplied by the sample provider rather than from assay-based typing.

V is cut by 2 bases and J by 0 bases, and the space between the germline ends is 10 bases. Reading from cysteine to phenylalanine, the CDR3 counts 15 amino acids. Only the CDR3 portion is preserved as DNA: 45 bases, with reading frame beginning at the first base. CDR1 is given as SGHRS and CDR2 as YFSETQ, both from the germline V gene. One collaborating source in Seattle enrolled patients during active infection and followed them longitudinally through the course of disease. Each collaborating institution followed its own protocols to collect whole blood in K2EDTA tubes. For TCRbeta analysis, collaborator samples were shipped as frozen whole blood, as isolated PBMCs, or as DNA extracted from either sample type. TCRbeta CDR3 regions were amplified from genomic DNA using the immunoSEQ Assay, a bias-controlled multiplex PCR. Concerning the study's data processing: Within the assay, amplification of reference gene primers was used to estimate how many nucleated cells each sample contained. To quantify the absolute abundance of each unique TCRbeta CDR3 rearrangement, sequence reads were collapsed and filtered. For each sample, productive Simpson clonality was calculated as the square root of Simpson's diversity index over productive rearrangements. TCRdb holds this immuneACCESS table with in-frame rearrangements only. Some clones are missing; in checked studies, unresolved V genes explain under half, and the rest has no known cause. V, J and clone size are taken as reported in that table, and D and trimming were inferred from the DNA itself. This sample is represented by roughly 170,000 clones; about 86% of them were singletons. In total, the top ten clones hold around an eighth of the sample.

In the case of this clone: Its antigen remains undetermined. It has no much larger one-base neighbor in the sample; base qualities were not kept.

Points the paper makes about the study in general: The amount of clinical and demographic metadata varied by source and participant and was provided uncurated.

The V gene is TRBV5-1 and the J gene is TRBJ2-3; the D gene is possibly TRBD2, with 6 bases matching. Sequenced sample: peripheral blood. This receptor was obtained from a woman in her 70s with COVID-19, enrolled during active disease. The DNA is TGCGCCAGCAGCTTATCCGGGAGTAGCACAGATACGCAGTATTTT. This yields the protein CASSLSGSSTDTQYF.